The rows below give T cell receptor beta chains drawn from one sample of a study of shared clonotypes between healthy human individuals. Libraries were prepared by immunoSEQ multiplex PCR; TCRdb keeps only in-frame clonotypes and omits some of them. The sample has 2 million to 2.5 million clones; approximately 95% are singletons. The specimen sequenced was naive CD4+ T cells sorted from blood. The receptors were sampled from a man in his late teens or twenties in good health. Both conserved end residues are part of each CDR3. D genes are given only for firm matches. Size is omitted from some rows. Given values are once, few, many or a class for expanded clones.

size: -; D: -; V: TRBV5-1; J: TRBJ1-1; CDR3: CASSLEGVVMNTEAFF; DNA: TGCGCCAGCAGCTTGGAGGGGGTCGTCATGAACACTGAAGCTTTCTTT
size: -; D: -; V: TRBV7-9; J: TRBJ1-3; CDR3: CASSSLGDFGNTIYF; DNA: TGTGCCAGCAGCTCCCTCGGGGACTTTGGAAACACCATATATTTT
size: -; D: TRBD2; V: TRBV11-2; J: TRBJ2-3; CDR3: CASSWGLAGSDTQYF; DNA: TGTGCCAGCAGCTGGGGACTAGCTGGCTCAGATACGCAGTATTTT
size: -; D: -; V: TRBV30; J: TRBJ1-6; CDR3: CAWSGNNSPLHF; DNA: TGTGCCTGGAGTGGGAATAATTCACCCCTCCACTTT
size: -; D: -; V: TRBV5-1; J: TRBJ2-5; CDR3: CASSQGEVQETQYF; DNA: TGCGCCAGCAGCCAGGGCGAGGTGCAAGAGACCCAGTACTTC
size: few; D: -; V: TRBV7-9; J: TRBJ2-3; CDR3: CASSLEGLADTQYF; DNA: TGTGCCAGCAGCTTAGAGGGGCTGGCAGATACGCAGTATTTT
size: once; D: TRBD2; V: TRBV6-6; J: TRBJ2-5; CDR3: CASSYSLAGVGETQYF; DNA: TGTGCCAGCAGTTACTCGCTAGCGGGAGTGGGGGAGACCCAGTACTTC
size: once; D: TRBD1; V: TRBV4-1; J: TRBJ2-7; CDR3: CASSRYPPSDRASYEQYF; DNA: TGCGCCAGCAGCCGATACCCCCCGTCCGACAGGGCGTCCTACGAGCAGTACTTC
size: -; D: TRBD1; V: TRBV2; J: TRBJ2-2; CDR3: CANRDRANTGELFF; DNA: TGTGCCAACCGGGACAGGGCGAACACCGGGGAGCTGTTTTTT
size: -; D: -; V: TRBV2; J: TRBJ2-5; CDR3: CASTGGETQYF; DNA: TGTGCCAGCACGGGTGGTGAGACCCAGTACTTC
size: -; D: TRBD2; V: TRBV9; J: TRBJ2-1; CDR3: CASSVTGTSGNEQFF; DNA: TGTGCCAGCAGCGTGACCGGGACTAGCGGCAATGAGCAGTTCTTC